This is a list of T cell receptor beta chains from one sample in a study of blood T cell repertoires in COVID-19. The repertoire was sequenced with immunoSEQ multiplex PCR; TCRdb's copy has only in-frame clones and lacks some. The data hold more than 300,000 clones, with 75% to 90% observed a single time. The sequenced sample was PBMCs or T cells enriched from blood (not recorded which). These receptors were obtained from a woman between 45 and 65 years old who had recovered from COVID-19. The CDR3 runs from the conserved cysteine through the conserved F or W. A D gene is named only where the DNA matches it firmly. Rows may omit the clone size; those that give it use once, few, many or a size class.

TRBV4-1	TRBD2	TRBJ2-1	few	TGCGCCAGCAGCCAAGATGGGACTAGAGGCTACAATGAGCAGTTCTTC	CASSQDGTRGYNEQFF
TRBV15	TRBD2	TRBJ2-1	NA	TGTGCCACCAGCAGATCCGGGACTAGCGGGAGTGCCTACAATGAGCAGTTCTTC	CATSRSGTSGSAYNEQFF
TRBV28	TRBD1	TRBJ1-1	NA	TGTGCCAGCAGTTTTGTGGGCAGGGGGTTAATGAACACTGAAGCTTTCTTT	CASSFVGRGLMNTEAFF
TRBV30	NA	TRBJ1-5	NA	TGTGCCTGGAATACCGGGAATGATCAGCCCCAGCATTTT	CAWNTGNDQPQHF
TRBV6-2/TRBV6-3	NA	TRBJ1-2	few	TGTGCCAGCAGTTACACGGGGGGGAGTGGCTACACCTTC	CASSYTGGSGYTF
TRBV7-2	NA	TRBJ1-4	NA	TGTGCCAGCGGTATCGGGGGTCTTTATGAAAAACTGTTTTTT	CASGIGGLYEKLFF
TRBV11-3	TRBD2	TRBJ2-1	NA	TGTGCCAGCAGCTTAGGACTAGCGGGAGGCAATGAGCAGTTCTTC	CASSLGLAGGNEQFF
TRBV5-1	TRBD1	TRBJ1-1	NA	TGCGCCAGCAGCCCCAGGGGGAACATGAACACTGAAGCTTTCTTT	CASSPRGNMNTEAFF
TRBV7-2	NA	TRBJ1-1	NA	TGTGCCAGCAGCTTAGGAGGTGACTTGTTGGCTTTCTTT	CASSLGGDLLAFF
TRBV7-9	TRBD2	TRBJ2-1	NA	TGTGCCAGCAGCTTAGATCAGGGTAGCGGGAGGAGAGATGAGCAGTTCTTC	CASSLDQGSGRRDEQFF
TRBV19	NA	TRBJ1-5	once	TGTGCCAGTAGCCGGACAGATAGCAATCAGCCCCAGCATTTT	CASSRTDSNQPQHF
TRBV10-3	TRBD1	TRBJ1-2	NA	TGTGCCATCAGTGTCCTTTTACCGGGACAGGATCCTAACTATGGCTACACCTTC	CAISVLLPGQDPNYGYTF
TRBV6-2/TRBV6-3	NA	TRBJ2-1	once	TGTGCCAGCAGTTACAGCCCGAGGTTTCGCTCCTACAATGAGCAGTTCTTC	CASSYSPRFRSYNEQFF
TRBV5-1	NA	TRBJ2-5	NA	TGCGCCAGCAGCTTCGGGAGATCGGAAGAGACCCAGTACTTC	CASSFGRSEETQYF
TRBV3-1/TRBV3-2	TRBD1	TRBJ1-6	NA	TGTGCCAGCAGCCAGGGACAGGGGGGTAGTTCACCCCTCCACTTT	CASSQGQGGSSPLHF
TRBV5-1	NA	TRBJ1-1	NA	TGCGCCAGCAGCCTATCGGGACACGCGAACACTGAAGCTTTCTTT	CASSLSGHANTEAFF